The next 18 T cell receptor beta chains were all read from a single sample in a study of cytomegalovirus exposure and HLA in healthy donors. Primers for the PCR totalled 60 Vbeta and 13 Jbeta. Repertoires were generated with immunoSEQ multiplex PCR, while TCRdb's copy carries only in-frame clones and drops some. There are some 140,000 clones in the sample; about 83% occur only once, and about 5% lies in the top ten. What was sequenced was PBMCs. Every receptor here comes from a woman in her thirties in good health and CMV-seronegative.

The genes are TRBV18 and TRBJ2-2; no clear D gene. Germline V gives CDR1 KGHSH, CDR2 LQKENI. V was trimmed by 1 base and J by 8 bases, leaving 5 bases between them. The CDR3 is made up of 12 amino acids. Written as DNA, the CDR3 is TGTGCCAGCTCACCACGGAGTGGGGAGCTGTTTTTT. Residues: CASSPRSGELFF.

In nucleotides, the CDR3 is TGCGCCAGCAGCCAAGATTTTGGGGACAGGGGGCTTCCCGAGCAGTACTTC. Residues: CASSQDFGDRGLPEQYF. The chain has TRBV4-1 and TRBJ2-7; 12 bases are a match to TRBD1. With V trimmed by 0 bases and J by 6 bases, 9 bases remained unmatched. The CDR3 is made up of 17 amino acids. The germline CDR1 and CDR2 sequences are MGHRA and YSYEKL.

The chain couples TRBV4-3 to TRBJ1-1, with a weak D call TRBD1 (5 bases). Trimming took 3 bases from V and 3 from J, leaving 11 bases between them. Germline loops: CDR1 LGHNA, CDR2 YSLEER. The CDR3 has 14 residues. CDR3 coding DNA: TGCGCCAGCAGCCAGGGGTGGGGCGACACTGAAGCTTTCTTT. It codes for CASSQGWGDTEAFF.

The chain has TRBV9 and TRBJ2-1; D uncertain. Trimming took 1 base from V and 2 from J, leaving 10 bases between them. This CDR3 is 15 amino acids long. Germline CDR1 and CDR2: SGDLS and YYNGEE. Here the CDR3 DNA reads TGTGCCAGCAGCGTATTTACAGTCACCTACAATGAGCAGTTCTTC. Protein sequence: CASSVFTVTYNEQFF.

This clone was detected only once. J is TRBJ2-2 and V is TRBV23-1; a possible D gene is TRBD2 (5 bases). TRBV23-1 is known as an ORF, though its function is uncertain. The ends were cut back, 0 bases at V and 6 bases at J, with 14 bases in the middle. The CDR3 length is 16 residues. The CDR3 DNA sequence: TGCGCCAGCAGTCAATCGGGCCCGGACTTGCCCGGGGAGCTGTTTTTT. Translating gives CASSQSGPDLPGELFF.

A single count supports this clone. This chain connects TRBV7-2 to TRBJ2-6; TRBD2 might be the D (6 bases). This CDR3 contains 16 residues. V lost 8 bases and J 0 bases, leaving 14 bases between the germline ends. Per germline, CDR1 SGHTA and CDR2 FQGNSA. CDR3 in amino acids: CASLPSGGSGANVLTF. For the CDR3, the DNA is TGTGCCAGCCTCCCCTCCGGGGGCTCTGGGGCCAACGTCCTGACTTTC.

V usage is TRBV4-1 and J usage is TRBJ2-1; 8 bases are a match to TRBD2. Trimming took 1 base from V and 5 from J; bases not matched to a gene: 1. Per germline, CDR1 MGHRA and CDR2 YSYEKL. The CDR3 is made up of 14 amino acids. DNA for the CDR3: TGCGCCAGCAGCCAAGCGGGAGGGGACAATGAGCAGTTCTTC. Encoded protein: CASSQAGGDNEQFF.

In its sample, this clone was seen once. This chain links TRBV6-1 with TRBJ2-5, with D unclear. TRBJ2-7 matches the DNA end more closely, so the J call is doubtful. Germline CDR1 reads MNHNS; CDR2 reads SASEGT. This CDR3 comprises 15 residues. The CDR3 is CASSASSNSGYEQYF. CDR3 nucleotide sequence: TGTGCCAGCAGTGCCTCATCCAACTCAGGTTACGAGCAGTACTTC.

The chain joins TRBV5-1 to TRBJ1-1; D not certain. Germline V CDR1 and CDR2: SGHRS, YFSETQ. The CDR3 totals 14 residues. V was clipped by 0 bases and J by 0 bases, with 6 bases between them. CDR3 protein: CASSLEHLNTEAFF. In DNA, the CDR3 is TGCGCCAGCAGCTTGGAACATTTGAACACTGAAGCTTTCTTT.

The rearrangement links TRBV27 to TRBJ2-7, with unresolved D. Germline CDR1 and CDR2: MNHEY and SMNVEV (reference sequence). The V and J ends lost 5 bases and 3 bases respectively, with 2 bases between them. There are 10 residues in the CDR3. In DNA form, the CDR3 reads TGTGCCAGCAGTCTCTACGAGCAGTACTTC. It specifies CASSLYEQYF.

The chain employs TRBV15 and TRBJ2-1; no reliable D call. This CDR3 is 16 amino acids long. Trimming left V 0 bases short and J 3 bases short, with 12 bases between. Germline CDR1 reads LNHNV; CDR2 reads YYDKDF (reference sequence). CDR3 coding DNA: TGTGCCACCAGCAGAGATCTTTCGGCTAGCTACAATGAGCAGTTCTTC. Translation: CATSRDLSASYNEQFF.

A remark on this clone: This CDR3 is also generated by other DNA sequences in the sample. CDR3 loop: CASSLRGTGNTIYF. In nucleotides, the CDR3 is TGTGCCAGCAGTTTAAGGGGGACTGGAAACACCATATATTTT. The chain combines TRBV27 with TRBJ1-3, with a possible D match to TRBD1 (6 bases). This CDR3 has 14 amino acids. CDR1 and CDR2 from the germline V gene are MNHEY and SMNVEV (reference sequence). The ends were cut back, 2 bases at V and 2 bases at J, with 7 bases in the middle.

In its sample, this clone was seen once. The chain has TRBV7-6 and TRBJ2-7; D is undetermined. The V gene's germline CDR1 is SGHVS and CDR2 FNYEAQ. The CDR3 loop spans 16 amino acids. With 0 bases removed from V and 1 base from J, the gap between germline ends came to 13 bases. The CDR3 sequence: CASSLAPTDPSYEQYF. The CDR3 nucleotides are TGTGCCAGCAGCTTAGCGCCAACAGATCCTTCCTACGAGCAGTACTTC.

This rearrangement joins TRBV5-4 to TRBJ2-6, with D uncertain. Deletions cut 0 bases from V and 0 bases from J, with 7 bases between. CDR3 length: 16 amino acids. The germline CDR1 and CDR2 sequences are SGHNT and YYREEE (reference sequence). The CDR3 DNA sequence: TGTGCCAGCAGCTTGGCCCGGTACTCTGGGGCCAACGTCCTGACTTTC. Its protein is CASSLARYSGANVLTF.

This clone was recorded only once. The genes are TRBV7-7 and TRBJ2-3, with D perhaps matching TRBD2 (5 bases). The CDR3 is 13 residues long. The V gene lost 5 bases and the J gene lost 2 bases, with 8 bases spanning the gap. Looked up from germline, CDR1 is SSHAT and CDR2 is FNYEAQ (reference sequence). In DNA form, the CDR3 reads TGTGCCAGCAGCCCGGGGAACACAGATACGCAGTATTTT. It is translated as CASSPGNTDTQYF.

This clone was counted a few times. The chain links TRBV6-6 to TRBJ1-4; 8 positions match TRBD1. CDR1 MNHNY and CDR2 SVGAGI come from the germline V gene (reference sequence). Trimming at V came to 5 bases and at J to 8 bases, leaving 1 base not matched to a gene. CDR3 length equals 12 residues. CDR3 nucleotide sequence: TGTGCCAGCAGTCGACAGGGGGAAAAACTGTTTTTT. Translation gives CASSRQGEKLFF.

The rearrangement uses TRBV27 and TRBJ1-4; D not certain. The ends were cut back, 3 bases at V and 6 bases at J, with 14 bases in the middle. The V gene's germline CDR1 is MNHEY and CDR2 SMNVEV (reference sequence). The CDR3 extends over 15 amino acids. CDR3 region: CASSLAGPGYEKLFF. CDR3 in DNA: TGTGCCAGCAGTTTGGCGGGTCCGGGCTATGAAAAACTGTTTTTT.

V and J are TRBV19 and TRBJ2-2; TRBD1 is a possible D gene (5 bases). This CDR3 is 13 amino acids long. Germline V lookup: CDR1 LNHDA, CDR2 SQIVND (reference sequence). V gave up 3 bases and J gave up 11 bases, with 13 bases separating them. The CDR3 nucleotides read TGTGCCAGTAGTATCAGTATAGGACAAGAGCTGTTTTTT. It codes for CASSISIGQELFF.